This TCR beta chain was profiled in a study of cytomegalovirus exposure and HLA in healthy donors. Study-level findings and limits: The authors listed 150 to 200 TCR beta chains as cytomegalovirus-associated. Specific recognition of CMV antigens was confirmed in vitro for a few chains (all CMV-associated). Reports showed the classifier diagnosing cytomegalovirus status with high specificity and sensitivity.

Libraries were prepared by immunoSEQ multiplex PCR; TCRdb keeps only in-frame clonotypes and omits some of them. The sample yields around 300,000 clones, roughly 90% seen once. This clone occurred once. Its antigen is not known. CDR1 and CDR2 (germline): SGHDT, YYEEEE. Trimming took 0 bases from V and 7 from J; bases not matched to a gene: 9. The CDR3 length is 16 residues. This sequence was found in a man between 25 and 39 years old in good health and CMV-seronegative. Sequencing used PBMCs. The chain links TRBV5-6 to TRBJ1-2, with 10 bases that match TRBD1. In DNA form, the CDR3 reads TGTGCCAGCAGCTTGGAGCGACAGGGGGCACATTTTGGCTACACCTTC. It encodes CASSLERQGAHFGYTF.